This TCR beta chain was obtained from a study of blood T cell repertoires in COVID-19. For the study at large: In each case, the material was cDNA or gDNA derived from T cells, B-cell-depleted T cells, or PBMCs.

The authors' processing: Scientists estimated how many nucleated cells there were by amplifying reference gene primers. TCRdb keeps only in-frame clones here, not all; method: immunoSEQ multiplex PCR. From that table come the V and J calls and clone size; the DNA was used to work out D and trimming. The table lists a few hundred thousand clones, about 90% of them singletons. V lost 0 bases and J lost 2; bases outside the gene matches: 6. This CDR3 region has 16 residues. Germline values: CDR1 MNHEY, CDR2 SVGAGI. Which cohort a participant joined came from the clinical history participants gave. Two negative PCRs, clearance, or symptom resolution characterized the recovered Cohort 3 donors.

The receptor was derived from a woman in her twenties or thirties who had recovered from COVID-19. Material for sequencing was PBMCs or T cells enriched from blood (not recorded which). The chain combines TRBV6-5 with TRBJ1-2; 7 bases are shared with TRBD1. The CDR3 region has the DNA TGTGCCAGCAGTTACTCTCCGCCGGACAGGAACTATGGCTACACCTTC. Its translation is CASSYSPPDRNYGYTF.